This T cell receptor (beta chain) was found in a study of cytomegalovirus exposure and HLA in healthy donors. The PCR had 60 Vbeta and 13 Jbeta primers. The assay was immunoSEQ multiplex PCR, and TCRdb's table has in-frame clones only and misses some. The repertoire holds fewer than 150,000 clones, with 80% as singletons. This CDR3 is 18 amino acids long. Germline V lookup: CDR1 SQVTM, CDR2 ANQGSEA. J lost 10 bases, V lost 7 bases, and 20 bases had no gene match. Sample: PBMCs. This chain uses TRBV29-1 with TRBJ2-1, with 15 bases that match TRBD2. This TCR was recovered from a female donor in good health and CMV-seronegative. In nucleotides, the CDR3 is TGCAGCGGGGGGAGGGGACTAGCGGGAGGATCTCTCTACGGGGAGCAGTTCTTC. It is translated as CSGGRGLAGGSLYGEQFF.